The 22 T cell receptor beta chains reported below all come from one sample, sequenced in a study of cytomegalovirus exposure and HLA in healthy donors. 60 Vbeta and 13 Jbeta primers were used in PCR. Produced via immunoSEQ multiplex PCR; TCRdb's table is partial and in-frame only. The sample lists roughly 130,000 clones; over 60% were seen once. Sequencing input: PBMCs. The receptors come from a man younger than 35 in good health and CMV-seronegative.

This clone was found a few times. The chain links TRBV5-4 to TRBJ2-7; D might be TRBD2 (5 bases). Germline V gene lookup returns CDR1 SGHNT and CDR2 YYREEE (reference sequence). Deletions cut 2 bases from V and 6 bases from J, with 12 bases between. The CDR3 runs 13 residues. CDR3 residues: CASSLEGAGEQYF. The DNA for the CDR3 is TGTGCCAGCAGCTTAGAGGGAGCAGGCGAGCAGTACTTC.

CDR3 sequence reads: CASSPGVRREAADTQYF. DNA for the CDR3: TGTGCCAGCAGCCCGGGGGTCCGGCGGGAGGCCGCAGATACGCAGTATTTT. The gene calls are TRBV7-9 and TRBJ2-3, with 8 positions matching TRBD2. Germline CDR1 reads SEHNR; CDR2 reads FQNEAQ (reference sequence). The CDR3 is 17 residues long. V gave up 5 bases and J gave up 4 bases; unmatched junction bases: 14.

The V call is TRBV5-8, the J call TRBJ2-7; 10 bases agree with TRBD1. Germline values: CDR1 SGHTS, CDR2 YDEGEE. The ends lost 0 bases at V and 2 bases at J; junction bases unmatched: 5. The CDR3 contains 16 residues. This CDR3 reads CASSLVLGTGAYEQYV. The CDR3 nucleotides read TGTGCCAGCAGCTTGGTTCTGGGGACAGGGGCCTACGAGCAGTACGTC.

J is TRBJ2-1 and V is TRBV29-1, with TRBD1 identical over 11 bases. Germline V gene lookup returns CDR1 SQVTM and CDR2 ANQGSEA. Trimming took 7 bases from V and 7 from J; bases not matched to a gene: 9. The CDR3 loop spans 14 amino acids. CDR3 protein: CSESGQGAWNEQFF. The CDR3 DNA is TGCAGCGAGTCAGGACAGGGGGCTTGGAATGAGCAGTTCTTC.

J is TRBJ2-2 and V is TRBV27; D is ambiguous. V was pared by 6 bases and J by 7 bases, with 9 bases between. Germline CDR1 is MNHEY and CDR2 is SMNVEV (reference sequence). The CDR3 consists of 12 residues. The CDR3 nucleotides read TGTGCCAGCAGATCGGGTGTCGGGGAGCTGTTTTTT. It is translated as CASRSGVGELFF.

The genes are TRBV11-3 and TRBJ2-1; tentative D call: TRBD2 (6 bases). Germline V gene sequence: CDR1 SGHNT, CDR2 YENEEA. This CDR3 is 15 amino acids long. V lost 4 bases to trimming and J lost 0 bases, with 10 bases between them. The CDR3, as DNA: TGTGCCAGCAGCTCTAGCGCTCGCTCCTACAATGAGCAGTTCTTC. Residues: CASSSSARSYNEQFF.

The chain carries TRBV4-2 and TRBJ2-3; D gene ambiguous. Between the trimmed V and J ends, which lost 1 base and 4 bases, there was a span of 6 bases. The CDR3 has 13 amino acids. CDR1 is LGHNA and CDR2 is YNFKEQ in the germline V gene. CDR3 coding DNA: TGTGCCAGCAGCCAAGTACGGGCAGATACGCAGTATTTT. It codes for CASSQVRADTQYF.

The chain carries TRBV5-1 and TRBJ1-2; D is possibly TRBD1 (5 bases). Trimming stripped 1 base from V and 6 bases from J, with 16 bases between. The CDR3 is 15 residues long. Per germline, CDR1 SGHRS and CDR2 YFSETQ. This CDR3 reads CASSLQGSLWDGYTF. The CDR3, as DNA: TGCGCCAGCAGCTTGCAGGGTAGTCTTTGGGATGGCTACACCTTC.

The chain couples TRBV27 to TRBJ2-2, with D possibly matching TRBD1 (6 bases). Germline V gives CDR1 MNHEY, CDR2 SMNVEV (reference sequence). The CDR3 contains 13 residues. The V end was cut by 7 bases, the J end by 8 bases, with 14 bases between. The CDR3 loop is CASTLTGTGELFF. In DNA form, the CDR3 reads TGTGCCAGCACCCTTACAGGGACGGGGGAGCTGTTTTTT.

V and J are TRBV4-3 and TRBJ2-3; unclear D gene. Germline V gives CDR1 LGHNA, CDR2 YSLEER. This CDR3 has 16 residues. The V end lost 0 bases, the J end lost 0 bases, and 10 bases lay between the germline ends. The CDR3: CASSQDRFASTDTQYF. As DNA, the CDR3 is TGCGCCAGCAGCCAAGATCGGTTCGCTAGCACAGATACGCAGTATTTT.

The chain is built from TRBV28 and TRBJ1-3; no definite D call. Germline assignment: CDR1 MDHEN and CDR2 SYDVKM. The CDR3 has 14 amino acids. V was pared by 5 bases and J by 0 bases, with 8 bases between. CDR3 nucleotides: TGTGCCAGCAGTCTATCTTACTCTGGAAACACCATATATTTT. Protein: CASSLSYSGNTIYF.

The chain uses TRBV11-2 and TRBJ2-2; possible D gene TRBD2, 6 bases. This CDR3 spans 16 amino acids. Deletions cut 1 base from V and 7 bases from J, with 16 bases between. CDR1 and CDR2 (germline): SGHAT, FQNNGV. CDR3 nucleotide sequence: TGTGCCAGCAGCTTAGTCCCGGGAGTTGGGGGCGGGGAGCTGTTTTTT. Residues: CASSLVPGVGGGELFF. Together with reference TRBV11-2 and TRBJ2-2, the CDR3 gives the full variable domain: EAGVAQSPRYKIIEKRQSVAFWCNPISGHATLYWYQQILGQGPKLLIQFQNNGVVDDSQLPKDRFSAERLKGVDSTLKIQPAKLEDSAVYLCASSLVPGVGGGELFFGEGSRLTVL.

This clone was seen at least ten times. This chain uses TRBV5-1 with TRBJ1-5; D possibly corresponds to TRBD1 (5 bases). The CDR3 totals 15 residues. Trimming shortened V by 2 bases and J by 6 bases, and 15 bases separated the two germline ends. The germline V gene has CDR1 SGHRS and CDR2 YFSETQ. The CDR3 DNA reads TGCGCCAGCAGCTTAATTCCAGGGATGGGTCAGCCCCAGCATTTT. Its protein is CASSLIPGMGQPQHF.

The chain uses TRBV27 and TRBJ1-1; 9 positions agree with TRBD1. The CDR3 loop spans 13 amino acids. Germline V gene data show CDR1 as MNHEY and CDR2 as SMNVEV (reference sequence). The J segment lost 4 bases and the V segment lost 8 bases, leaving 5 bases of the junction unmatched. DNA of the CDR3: TGTGCCAGCGGGGACAGGGTACCCACTGAAGCTTTCTTT. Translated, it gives CASGDRVPTEAFF.

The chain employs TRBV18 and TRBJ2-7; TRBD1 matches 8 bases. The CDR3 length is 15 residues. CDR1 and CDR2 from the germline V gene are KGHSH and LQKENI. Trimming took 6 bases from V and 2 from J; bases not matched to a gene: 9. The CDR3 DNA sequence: TGTGCCAGCTCGGAAACCAGGGGGCGCACCTACGAGCAGTACTTC. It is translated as CASSETRGRTYEQYF.

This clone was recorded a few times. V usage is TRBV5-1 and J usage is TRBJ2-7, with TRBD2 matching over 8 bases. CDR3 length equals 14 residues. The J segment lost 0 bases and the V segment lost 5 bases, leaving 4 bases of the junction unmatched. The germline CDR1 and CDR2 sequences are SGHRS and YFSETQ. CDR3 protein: CASRGGGSSYEQYF. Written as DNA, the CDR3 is TGCGCCAGCAGAGGCGGGGGGAGCTCCTACGAGCAGTACTTC.

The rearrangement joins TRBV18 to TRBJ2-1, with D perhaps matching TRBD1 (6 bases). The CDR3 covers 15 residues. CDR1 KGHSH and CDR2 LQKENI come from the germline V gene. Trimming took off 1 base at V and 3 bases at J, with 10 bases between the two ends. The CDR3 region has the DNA TGTGCCAGCTCACCACAGTCAGGGGACTACAATGAGCAGTTCTTC. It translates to CASSPQSGDYNEQFF.

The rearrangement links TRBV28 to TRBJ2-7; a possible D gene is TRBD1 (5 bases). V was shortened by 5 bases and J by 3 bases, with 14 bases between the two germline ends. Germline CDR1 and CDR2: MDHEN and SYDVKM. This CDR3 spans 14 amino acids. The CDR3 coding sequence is TGTGCCAGCAGTGTGACAGCTCAGCGCTACGAGCAGTACTTC. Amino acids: CASSVTAQRYEQYF.

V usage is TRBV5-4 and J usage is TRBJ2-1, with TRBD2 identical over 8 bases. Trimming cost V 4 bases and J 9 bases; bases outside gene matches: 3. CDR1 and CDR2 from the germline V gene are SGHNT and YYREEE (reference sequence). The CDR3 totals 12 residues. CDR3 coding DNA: TGTGCCAGCAGCCCCGGGACTAGTGAGCAGTTCTTC. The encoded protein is CASSPGTSEQFF. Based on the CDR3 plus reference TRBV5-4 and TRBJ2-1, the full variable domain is ETGVTQSPTHLIKTRGQQVTLRCSSQSGHNTVSWYQQALGQGPQFIFQYYREEENGRGNFPPRFSGLQFPNYSSELNVNALELDDSALYLCASSPGTSEQFFGPGTRLTVL.

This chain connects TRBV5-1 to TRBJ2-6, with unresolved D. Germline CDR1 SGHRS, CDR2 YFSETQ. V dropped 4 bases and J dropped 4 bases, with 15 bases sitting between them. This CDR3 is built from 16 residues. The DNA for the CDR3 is TGCGCCAGCAGCCTCACCGCCGCGGCCGGGGCCAACGTCCTGACTTTC. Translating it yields CASSLTAAAGANVLTF.

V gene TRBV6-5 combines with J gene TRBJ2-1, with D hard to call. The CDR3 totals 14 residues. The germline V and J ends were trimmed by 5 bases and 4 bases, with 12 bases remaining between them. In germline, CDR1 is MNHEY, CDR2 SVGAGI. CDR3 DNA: TGTGCCAGCAGTAGGAGCGCAGAGTACAATGAGCAGTTCTTC. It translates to CASSRSAEYNEQFF.

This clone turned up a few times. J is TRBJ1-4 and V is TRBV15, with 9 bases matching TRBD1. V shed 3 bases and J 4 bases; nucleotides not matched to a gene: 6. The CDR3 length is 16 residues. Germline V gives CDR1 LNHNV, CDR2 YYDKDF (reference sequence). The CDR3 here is CATSRGQGGYNEKLFF. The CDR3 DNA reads TGTGCCACCAGCAGGGGACAGGGAGGTTATAATGAAAAACTGTTTTTT.